The clone carrying this T cell receptor (beta chain) was detected only a few times. Its cognate antigen is unknown. The sample comes from a study of cytomegalovirus exposure and HLA in healthy donors. Regarding the study as a whole: As a later analysis showed, a missense DCLRE1C variant was linked to trimming of TCR beta V- and J-genes.

Primers: 60 Vbeta forward and 13 Jbeta reverse. Profiling relied on immunoSEQ multiplex PCR, and the TCRdb table lists in-frame clones only, not all of them. This table holds around 150,000 clones, less than 90% found once. Looked up from germline, CDR1 is SGHNT and CDR2 is YENEEA. Trimming cost V 1 base and J 6 bases, with 10 bases left between them. This CDR3 is built from 13 residues. The chain uses TRBV11-3 and TRBJ2-7; D is possibly TRBD2 (5 bases). The sample was PBMCs. This receptor was identified in a boy aged 2 to 10 in good health and CMV-seronegative. In DNA, the CDR3 is TGTGCCAGCAGCTTAGTCTACGGGGTCGAGCAGTACTTC. Its protein product is CASSLVYGVEQYF.